The rows below give T cell receptor beta chains drawn from one sample of a study. Each CDR3 protein is one row after TCRdb ran MiXCR on the 5' RACE reads. Of roughly 40,000 distinct CDR3 sequences in the sample, 15% to 20% were seen once. The sequencing input was naive CD4+ T cells sorted from a lymph node. These receptors all stem from a female donor with breast cancer. Both conserved end residues are part of each CDR3. The D gene is left open where the match is weak. Rows may omit the clone size; those that give it use once, few, many or a size class.

clone_size d_call j_call v_call cdr3_aa
once . TRBJ1-1 TRBV6-2/TRBV6-3 CASSTGGLPTYTEAFF
few TRBD1 TRBJ1-4 TRBV4-2 CASTRIGTVNEKLFF
many . TRBJ1-1 TRBV6-1 CASSERNPGEGTEAFF
. TRBD2 TRBJ2-1 TRBV6-6 CASSLTSGRAGYNEQFF
. . TRBJ2-5 TRBV21-1 CASSKEREKETQYF
few . TRBJ2-5 TRBV5-1 CASSLGLSQPYQETQYF
few TRBD2 TRBJ2-1 TRBV6-5 CATNRWTSGTNNEQFF
. . TRBJ1-1 TRBV5-1 CASSSGGFGNTEAFF
few TRBD2 TRBJ2-1 TRBV7-9 CASSLSASGWANEQFF
. . TRBJ1-1 TRBV7-3 CASSSQKNTEAFF
. . TRBJ1-3 TRBV5-6 CASSLVSGNTIYF
. TRBD1 TRBJ2-2 TRBV3-1 CASSPRGQGARELFF
. TRBD2 TRBJ2-7 TRBV20-1 CSATTTAGGSGEQYF
medium-sized TRBD1 TRBJ1-6 TRBV5-6 CASSFMDRDNSPLHF
. . TRBJ2-1 TRBV11-2 CASSSYGEQFF
. TRBD1 TRBJ1-5 TRBV12-3/TRBV12-4 CASSLKGQSNQPQHF
. TRBD1 TRBJ2-1 TRBV7-3 CASSPNRDSEGQFF
. TRBD1 TRBJ2-1 TRBV30 CAWSGTGAYSEQFF
. . TRBJ2-3 TRBV5-6 CASILNRGYGTDTQYF
. . TRBJ2-7 TRBV5-4 CASSSGSSRSYEQYF
. . TRBJ1-2 TRBV29-1 CSVGRPNYGYTF
few . TRBJ2-7 TRBV28 CASKSPGTTYEQYF
. . TRBJ1-4 TRBV24-1 CATSYQTEKLFF
few . TRBJ2-5 TRBV10-3 CAMGQETQYF
. . TRBJ2-7 TRBV5-1 CASSLVAELGEQYF
few TRBD1 TRBJ2-1 TRBV7-6 CASSSGQGIYNEQFF
. . TRBJ2-5 TRBV7-2 CASSWARGLETQYF
many . TRBJ1-4 TRBV6-5 CASSYSLGEKLFF
. . TRBJ1-2 TRBV29-1 CSVESPGLNYGYTF
. . TRBJ2-1 TRBV5-1 CASSSGAGCNEQFF
few . TRBJ2-3 TRBV7-9 CASSLASGYTDTQYF
many . TRBJ2-1 TRBV5-1 CASSLSRNNEQFF
. . TRBJ2-4 TRBV5-1 CASSAATGGWGNIQYF
many . TRBJ2-3 TRBV7-3 CASSLEGGFSDTQYF
few TRBD2 TRBJ2-7 TRBV20-1 CSASPASGRSYEQYF
. . TRBJ1-1 TRBV5-1 CASSLQRGGATEAFF
many . TRBJ1-1 TRBV10-3 CAISESAGRRNTEAFF
few . TRBJ1-2 TRBV5-1 CASSTDGQNDYGYTF
. . TRBJ1-1 TRBV3-1 CASSQDLRGEAFF
few . TRBJ2-2 TRBV7-2 CASALNTGELFF
. . TRBJ2-4 TRBV5-6 CASSRGDIQYF
. . TRBJ2-7 TRBV4-1 CASSQVFGEIYVQYF